These T cell receptor beta chains were read from a single sample in a study of OX40 agonist ivuxolimab in advanced cancers. Sequencing used immunoSEQ multiplex PCR; TCRdb keeps in-frame clones, though not all of them. The sample shows under 65,000 clones, 91% of them seen only once. Sequences were derived from CD4+ or CD8+ T cells sorted from blood, sampled in a trial of the OX40 agonist ivuxolimab. The source of these receptors is an adult with an advanced solid tumor such as melanoma, head and neck, liver or kidney cancer. Each CDR3 is given with its conserved first and last residue. Fields, in order: J gene, clone size, D gene, V gene, CDR3 protein, CDR3 DNA. The D gene is left open where the match is weak. Only some rows state a clone size, as once, few, many or a class for expanded clones.

>TRBJ2-7|once|-|TRBV27
CASSYSSLYEQYF
TGTGCCAGCAGTTATAGTTCGCTCTACGAGCAGTACTTC
>TRBJ2-5|-|TRBD1|TRBV9
CASSDPGQGARETQYF
TGTGCCAGCAGCGACCCGGGACAGGGGGCTCGGGAGACCCAGTACTTC
>TRBJ2-7|-|-|TRBV9
CASSRGPGYEQYF
TGTGCCAGCAGCCGAGGGCCGGGCTACGAGCAGTACTTC
>TRBJ2-7|-|TRBD2|TRBV9
CASSGRTSGDPYEQYF
TGTGCCAGCAGCGGACGGACTAGCGGGGATCCCTACGAGCAGTACTTC
>TRBJ2-7|once|-|TRBV27
CASSVTGTSYEQYF
TGTGCCAGCAGCGTCACAGGGACCTCCTACGAGCAGTACTTC
>TRBJ2-7|-|-|TRBV27
CASSLNGNRAYEQYF
TGTGCCAGCAGTTTAAACGGGAACAGGGCCTACGAGCAGTACTTC
>TRBJ2-2|-|-|TRBV5-6
CASSLGATGELFF
TGTGCCAGCAGCTTGGGAGCGACCGGGGAGCTGTTTTTT
>TRBJ2-3|-|-|TRBV19
CASSLSGSSTDTQYF
TGTGCCAGTAGTCTCAGCGGTTCTAGCACAGATACGCAGTATTTT
>TRBJ1-5|-|-|TRBV27
CASSPWAGTEAQHF
TGTGCCAGCAGTCCGTGGGCCGGGACGGAGGCCCAGCATTTT
>TRBJ2-2|once|-|TRBV10-3
CAISDPDGPNTGELFF
TGTGCCATCAGTGACCCGGACGGCCCGAACACCGGGGAGCTGTTTTTT
>TRBJ2-2|-|-|TRBV27
CASSLDWRQAAGELFF
TGTGCCAGCAGTTTAGATTGGAGGCAGGCGGCCGGGGAGCTGTTTTTT
>TRBJ2-5|-|TRBD1|TRBV4-3
CASSQDRTGVVRPYF
TGCGCCAGCAGCCAAGATCGGACAGGGGTGGTAAGGCCGTACTTC
>TRBJ2-3|-|TRBD2|TRBV14
CASSQLSGAIDTQYF
TGTGCCAGCAGCCAACTTAGCGGGGCAATAGATACGCAGTATTTT
>TRBJ2-1|-|-|TRBV27
CASSLSAYNEQFF
TGTGCCAGCAGTTTGTCGGCATACAATGAGCAGTTCTTC
>TRBJ1-1|-|TRBD1|TRBV5-6
CASTWTGGGNTEAFF
TGTGCCAGCACCTGGACAGGGGGAGGGAACACTGAAGCTTTCTTT
>TRBJ1-2|-|-|TRBV6-5
CASSYSAGAGYTF
TGTGCCAGCAGTTACTCCGCAGGGGCCGGCTACACCTTC
>TRBJ2-6|-|-|TRBV10-1
CASSALFAQSRANVLTF
TGCGCCAGCAGTGCCCTCTTCGCACAAAGTCGGGCCAACGTCCTGACTTTC
>TRBJ2-1|-|-|TRBV14
CASSLYRAEQFF
TGTGCCAGCAGCCTCTACCGGGCTGAGCAGTTCTTC
>TRBJ2-7|-|TRBD1|TRBV5-6
CASSFSSGQATYEQYF
TGTGCCAGCAGCTTTAGTTCCGGACAGGCCACTTACGAGCAGTACTTC
>TRBJ1-2|once|TRBD1|TRBV27
CASSLVPGHRGLGYTF
TGTGCCAGCAGTTTGGTCCCGGGGCACAGGGGGCTCGGCTACACCTTC
>TRBJ2-7|-|TRBD1|TRBV7-8
CASSLVSWTGTYEQYF
TGTGCCAGCAGCTTAGTGTCGTGGACAGGGACCTACGAGCAGTACTTC
>TRBJ1-1|-|TRBD1|TRBV7-3
CASSFGQGVMNTEAFF
TGTGCCAGCAGCTTCGGACAGGGGGTTATGAACACTGAAGCTTTCTTT
>TRBJ2-7|-|TRBD2|TRBV11-3
CASSLGGLAGSHYEQYF
TGTGCCAGCAGCTTAGGGGGACTAGCCGGGAGTCACTACGAGCAGTACTTC